These 24 T cell receptor beta chains originate from one sample sequenced in a study of shared clonotypes between healthy human individuals. Profiling relied on immunoSEQ multiplex PCR, and the TCRdb table lists in-frame clones only, not all of them. This table holds about 2.4 million clones, approximately 90% found once. Input material: naive CD4+ T cells sorted from blood. The subset: CD45RA+ positively selected. The receptors were sampled from a man between 18 and 29 years old in good health.

This clone has just one count. The J gene is TRBJ1-3, the V gene TRBV15; D perhaps matches TRBD1 (5 bases). From germline, CDR1 is LNHNV and CDR2 YYDKDF (reference sequence). The CDR3 consists of 16 residues. The germline V and J ends were trimmed by 1 base and 0 bases, with 10 bases remaining between them. The CDR3 region is CATSRGGGGSGNTIYF. CDR3 nucleotide sequence: TGTGCCACCAGCAGAGGAGGTGGGGGCTCTGGAAACACCATATATTTT.

The chain recombines TRBV5-1 with TRBJ1-3, with D tentatively TRBD1 (5 bases). The CDR3 extends over 15 amino acids. V was trimmed by 4 bases and J by 4 bases, leaving 15 bases between them. Germline V gives CDR1 SGHRS, CDR2 YFSETQ. The CDR3 DNA is TGCGCCAGCAGCCCCAGGGTCCTTGGAGGAAACACCATATATTTT. This gives the protein CASSPRVLGGNTIYF.

V gene TRBV21-1 combines with J gene TRBJ2-7; the table gives TRBD1 as D, unverified against the DNA. TRBV21-1 is described as a pseudogene. The CDR3 has 13 residues. CDR3 residues: CASSKRHSYEQYF. DNA of the CDR3: TGTGCCAGCAGCAAACGACATTCCTACGAGCAGTACTTC.

The rearrangement uses TRBV27 and TRBJ1-3; maybe TRBD1 (5 bases). The V end lost 0 bases, the J end lost 3 bases, and 6 bases lay between the germline ends. Germline V gives CDR1 MNHEY, CDR2 SMNVEV (reference sequence). The length of the CDR3 is 14 residues. CDR3 in DNA: TGTGCCAGCAGTTTATCGGACATTGGAAACACCATATATTTT. It encodes CASSLSDIGNTIYF.

The chain joins TRBV7-9 to TRBJ2-1, with 10 nucleotides matching TRBD2. The CDR3 loop spans 16 amino acids. Germline trimming cut 4 bases from V and 4 bases from J; bases unmatched to any gene: 7. Germline CDR1 is SEHNR and CDR2 is FQNEAQ (reference sequence). CDR3 in DNA: TGTGCCAGCAGCTCCTACGGACTAGCGGAGTACAATGAGCAGTTCTTC. It codes for CASSSYGLAEYNEQFF.

The V gene is TRBV7-2, the J gene TRBJ2-1; 10 bases are a match to TRBD2. Unmatched junction bases numbered 2, after V lost 3 bases and J lost 0 bases. This CDR3 region has 16 residues. Germline-derived CDR1 and CDR2 are SGHTA and FQGNSA. This chain's CDR3 is CASSFSGGPSYNEQFF. The CDR3 nucleotides are TGTGCCAGCAGCTTTAGCGGGGGGCCCTCCTACAATGAGCAGTTCTTC.

The rearrangement links TRBV11-2 to TRBJ1-6; D is uncertain. V was trimmed by 5 bases and J by 8 bases, leaving 19 bases between them. CDR1 and CDR2 (germline): SGHAT, FQNNGV. CDR3 length: 16 residues. CDR3 sequence reads: CASSHLRAGIDSPLHF. DNA for the CDR3: TGTGCCAGCAGCCATCTAAGGGCAGGAATAGATTCACCCCTCCACTTT.

The gene calls are TRBV4-2 and TRBJ1-2, with a weak D call TRBD1 (5 bases). Trimming took off 0 bases at V and 4 bases at J, with 12 bases between the two ends. The germline V gene encodes CDR1 LGHNA and CDR2 YNFKEQ. The CDR3 totals 15 residues. CDR3 region: CASSQDRGASYGYTF. The DNA of the CDR3 is TGTGCCAGCAGCCAAGATCGAGGGGCCTCCTATGGCTACACCTTC.

The gene calls are TRBV7-2 and TRBJ1-2; 7 nucleotides match TRBD1. The CDR3 has 13 amino acids. Germline V lookup: CDR1 SGHTA, CDR2 FQGNSA. Germline trimming cut 5 bases from V and 7 bases from J; bases unmatched to any gene: 7. CDR3 residues: CASSEREGAGYTF. The CDR3 bases are TGTGCCAGCAGCGAGCGGGAGGGGGCTGGCTACACCTTC.

The J gene is TRBJ2-5, the V gene TRBV6-1, with D tentatively TRBD1 (6 bases). This CDR3 contains 15 residues. Germline assignment: CDR1 MNHNS and CDR2 SASEGT. With 2 bases removed from V and 0 bases from J, the gap between germline ends came to 10 bases. The CDR3 loop reads CASSETGWNQETQYF. CDR3 nucleotides: TGTGCCAGCAGTGAAACAGGGTGGAACCAAGAGACCCAGTACTTC.

The genes are TRBV28 and TRBJ1-6; D not certain. The CDR3 length is 14 residues. Per germline, CDR1 MDHEN and CDR2 SYDVKM. V lost 3 bases and J lost 9, with 12 bases in between. For the CDR3, the DNA is TGTGCCAGCAGTTTGGGTCCTCGGGGTTCACCCCTCCACTTT. Its translation is CASSLGPRGSPLHF.

Only a few counts were recorded for this clone. The rearrangement uses TRBV6-6 and TRBJ1-1; D not certain. V was pared by 4 bases and J by 1 base, with 1 base between. Germline values: CDR1 MNHNY, CDR2 SVGAGI (reference sequence). The CDR3 spans 11 residues. DNA of the CDR3: TGTGCCAGCAGTTGGAACACTGAAGCTTTCTTT. Protein: CASSWNTEAFF.

The chain joins TRBV6-4 to TRBJ1-4; D unclear. This CDR3 region has 15 residues. Deletions cut 6 bases from V and 4 bases from J, with 15 bases between. In germline, CDR1 is MRHNA, CDR2 SNTAGT. The CDR3, as DNA: TGTGCCAGCAGGGAAATTAGGGAGGATAATGAAAAACTGTTTTTT. Protein sequence: CASREIREDNEKLFF.

This clone was seen a few times. This chain uses TRBV6-1 with TRBJ1-6; the match to TRBD1 covers 8 bases. CDR3 length: 14 amino acids. V lost 3 bases to trimming and J lost 7 bases; unmatched junction nucleotides: 2. Germline loops: CDR1 MNHNS, CDR2 SASEGT. CDR3 loop: CASSERTGNSPLHF. The CDR3 bases are TGTGCCAGCAGTGAGAGGACAGGGAATTCACCCCTCCACTTT.

The chain links TRBV10-3 to TRBJ2-3; tentatively, D is TRBD2 (5 bases). Deletions cut 8 bases from V and 0 bases from J, with 9 bases between. Germline V gives CDR1 ENHRY, CDR2 SYGVKD. The CDR3 runs 13 residues. CDR3 DNA: TGTGCCATCGGGAGACTGAGCACAGATACGCAGTATTTT. Translation gives CAIGRLSTDTQYF.

This clone was seen only once. This chain uses TRBV14 with TRBJ2-2; unclear D gene. Trimming took 0 bases from V and 5 from J, leaving 16 bases between them. Germline CDR1 SGHDN, CDR2 FVKESK. The CDR3 covers 17 residues. This CDR3 is CASSQDLAAVGTGELFF. CDR3 sequence (DNA): TGTGCCAGCAGCCAAGATCTCGCGGCCGTTGGAACCGGGGAGCTGTTTTTT.

The chain links TRBV7-2 to TRBJ2-1; tentatively, D is TRBD1 or TRBD2 (5 bases each). CDR3 size: 16 residues. Germline V gene lookup returns CDR1 SGHTA and CDR2 FQGNSA. Trimming stripped 4 bases from V and 3 bases from J, with 16 bases between. The CDR3 is CASSSQTGAYYNEQFF. For the CDR3, the DNA is TGTGCCAGCAGCTCACAAACCGGGGCCTACTACAATGAGCAGTTCTTC.

CDR3 DNA: TGTGCCAGCAGCTCCCCCTCCTTTCAAGTCAATCAGCCCCAGCATTTT. It translates to CASSSPSFQVNQPQHF. The chain recombines TRBV5-4 with TRBJ1-5; D is ambiguous. The CDR3 extends over 16 amino acids. V was shortened by 3 bases and J by 3 bases, with 16 bases between the two germline ends. CDR1 is SGHNT and CDR2 is YYREEE in the germline V gene (reference sequence).

Only a few counts were recorded for this clone. The CDR3 sequence: CASSPILSSYEQYF. Here the CDR3 DNA reads TGTGCCAGCAGTCCGATACTGAGCTCCTACGAGCAGTACTTC. The chain employs TRBV27 and TRBJ2-7, with D unresolved. V was cut by 5 bases and J by 0 bases, with 11 bases left in between. The germline V gene has CDR1 MNHEY and CDR2 SMNVEV (reference sequence). This CDR3 is 14 amino acids long.

The rearrangement joins TRBV30 to TRBJ2-3; TRBD1 aligns across 10 bases. CDR1 GTSNPN and CDR2 SVGIG come from the germline V gene (reference sequence). V shed 2 bases and J 4 bases; nucleotides not matched to a gene: 3. The CDR3 loop spans 14 amino acids. CDR3 protein: CAWSFGQGADTQYF. In nucleotides, the CDR3 is TGTGCCTGGAGTTTCGGACAGGGGGCAGATACGCAGTATTTT. The full variable domain, completed using reference TRBV30 and TRBJ2-3, is SQTIHQWPATLVQPVGSPLSLECTVEGTSNPNLYWYRQAAGRGLQLLFYSVGIGQISSEVPQNLSASRPQDRQFILSSKKLLLSDSGFYLCAWSFGQGADTQYFGPGTRLTVL.

The chain carries TRBV10-3 and TRBJ2-1; TRBD2 matches at 13 bases. The CDR3 contains 15 residues. Trimming removed 3 bases from V and 8 bases from J; junction bases left unmatched: 4. Germline values: CDR1 ENHRY, CDR2 SYGVKD. In DNA form, the CDR3 reads TGTGCCATCAGTGACGGACTAGCGGGAGACGATGAGCAGTTCTTC. This codes for CAISDGLAGDDEQFF.

J is TRBJ2-2 and V is TRBV27; 10 bases fit TRBD1. V dropped 4 bases and J dropped 3; count of bases not matched to a gene: 11. This CDR3 is 18 amino acids long. Germline lookup yields CDR1 MNHEY and CDR2 SMNVEV (reference sequence). In DNA, the CDR3 is TGTGCCAGCAGTTCCCGGACAGGGGGGCTAAAGTACACCGGGGAGCTGTTTTTT. This codes for CASSSRTGGLKYTGELFF.

The J gene is TRBJ1-4, the V gene TRBV6-5; D is ambiguous. V was shortened by 11 bases and J by 7 bases, with 17 bases between the two germline ends. From germline, CDR1 is MNHEY and CDR2 SVGAGI. CDR3 size: 13 residues. DNA for the CDR3: TGTGCCGGCAAGGCCGGGTCGGGTGAAAAACTGTTTTTT. Translation gives CAGKAGSGEKLFF.

On this clone: This specimen includes other DNA sequences encoding the same CDR3. The chain combines TRBV30 with TRBJ1-5; D uncertain. Germline V gene lookup returns CDR1 GTSNPN and CDR2 SVGIG (reference sequence). This CDR3 is 13 amino acids long. V lost 3 bases and J 2 bases, leaving 8 bases between the germline ends. The CDR3 here is CAWSDRGNQPQHF. The CDR3, as DNA: TGTGCCTGGAGCGACCGAGGCAATCAGCCCCAGCATTTT.